This TCR beta chain was observed in a study of CD8 T cells in Susac syndrome. This clonotype was seen just once. Random hexamers were used to reverse transcribe an amount of roughly 0.45 to 1 ug RNA. An immunoSEQ multiplex PCR generated amplified TCR beta CDR3 products spanning 54 Vbeta and 13 Jbeta. Via MiXCR, TCRdb re-called the immunoSEQ multiplex PCR reads, giving one row per CDR3 protein. The data hold 100,000 to 150,000 distinct CDR3 sequences, with 93% observed a single time. TCR beta from blood CD8+ and CD4+ T cells was sequenced. In the multiple sclerosis control group, patients were treatment-naive and had stable or active relapsing-remitting disease. Purification of the CD8+ and CD4+ T cells relied on negative isolation, and TEMRA cells underwent FACS enrichment. V shed 1 base, J shed 0 bases, and the junction held 4 bases outside the gene matches. This CDR3 has 16 residues. Germline loops: CDR1 LNHNV, CDR2 YYDKDF (reference sequence).

This sequence joins TRBV15 and TRBJ2-3; 7 bases are a match to TRBD2. The sequenced sample was CD8+ T cells from PBMCs. The receptor was isolated from a human donor with multiple sclerosis. The CDR3 DNA follows: TGTGCCACCAGCAGAGGTGTTAGCGGGAGCACAGATACGCAGTATTTT. Its protein product is CATSRGVSGSTDTQYF. Full variable domain (missing parts from reference TRBV15 and TRBJ2-3): DAMVIQNPRYQVTQFGKPVTLSCSQTLNHNVMYWYQQKSSQAPKLLFHYYDKDFNNEADTPDNFQSRRPNTSFCFLDIRSPGLGDTAMYLCATSRGVSGSTDTQYFGPGTRLTVL.